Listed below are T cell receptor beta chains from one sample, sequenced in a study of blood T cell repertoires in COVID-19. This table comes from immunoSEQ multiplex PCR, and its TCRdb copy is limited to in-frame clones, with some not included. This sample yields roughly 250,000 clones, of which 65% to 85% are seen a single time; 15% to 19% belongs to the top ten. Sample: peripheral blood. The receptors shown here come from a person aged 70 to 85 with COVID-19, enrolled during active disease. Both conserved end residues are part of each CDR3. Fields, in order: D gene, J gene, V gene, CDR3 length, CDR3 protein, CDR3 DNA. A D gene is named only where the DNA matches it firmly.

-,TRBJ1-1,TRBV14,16,CASSPLSPYMNTEAFF,TGTGCCAGCAGTCCTTTAAGTCCGTACATGAACACTGAAGCTTTCTTT
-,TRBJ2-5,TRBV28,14,CASSLSAGGETQYF,TGTGCCAGCAGTTTATCAGCGGGTGGTGAGACCCAGTACTTC
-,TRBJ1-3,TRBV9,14,CASRREGSGNTIYF,TGTGCCAGCCGGAGGGAGGGTTCTGGAAACACCATATATTTT
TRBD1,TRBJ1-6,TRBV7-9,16,CASSLAGTGGPSPLHF,TGTGCCAGCAGCTTAGCCGGGACAGGGGGCCCTTCACCCCTCCACTTT
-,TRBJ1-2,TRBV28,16,CASSPKVGGGGYGYTF,TGTGCCAGCAGTCCTAAAGTGGGTGGGGGAGGATATGGCTACACCTTC
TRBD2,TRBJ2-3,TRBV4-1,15,CASSQDSSASGAQYF,TGCGCCAGCAGCCAAGACAGTAGCGCTAGCGGGGCGCAGTATTTT
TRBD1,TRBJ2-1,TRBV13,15,CASSWRQGPYNEQFF,TGTGCCAGCAGCTGGCGACAGGGACCTTACAATGAGCAGTTCTTC
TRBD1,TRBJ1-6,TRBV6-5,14,CASKTGGSNSPLHF,TGTGCCAGCAAGACAGGGGGCAGTAATTCACCCCTCCACTTT
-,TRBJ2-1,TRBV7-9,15,CASSLNGPSLDEQFF,TGTGCCAGCAGCTTAAATGGGCCCAGTTTGGATGAGCAGTTCTTC
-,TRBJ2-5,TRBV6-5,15,CASSPLGWGGETQYF,TGTGCCAGCAGCCCGCTGGGGTGGGGCGGAGAGACCCAGTACTTC
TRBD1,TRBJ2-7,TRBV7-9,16,CASSSPGQGKGYEQYF,TGTGCCAGCAGCTCTCCGGGACAGGGGAAGGGCTACGAGCAGTACTTC